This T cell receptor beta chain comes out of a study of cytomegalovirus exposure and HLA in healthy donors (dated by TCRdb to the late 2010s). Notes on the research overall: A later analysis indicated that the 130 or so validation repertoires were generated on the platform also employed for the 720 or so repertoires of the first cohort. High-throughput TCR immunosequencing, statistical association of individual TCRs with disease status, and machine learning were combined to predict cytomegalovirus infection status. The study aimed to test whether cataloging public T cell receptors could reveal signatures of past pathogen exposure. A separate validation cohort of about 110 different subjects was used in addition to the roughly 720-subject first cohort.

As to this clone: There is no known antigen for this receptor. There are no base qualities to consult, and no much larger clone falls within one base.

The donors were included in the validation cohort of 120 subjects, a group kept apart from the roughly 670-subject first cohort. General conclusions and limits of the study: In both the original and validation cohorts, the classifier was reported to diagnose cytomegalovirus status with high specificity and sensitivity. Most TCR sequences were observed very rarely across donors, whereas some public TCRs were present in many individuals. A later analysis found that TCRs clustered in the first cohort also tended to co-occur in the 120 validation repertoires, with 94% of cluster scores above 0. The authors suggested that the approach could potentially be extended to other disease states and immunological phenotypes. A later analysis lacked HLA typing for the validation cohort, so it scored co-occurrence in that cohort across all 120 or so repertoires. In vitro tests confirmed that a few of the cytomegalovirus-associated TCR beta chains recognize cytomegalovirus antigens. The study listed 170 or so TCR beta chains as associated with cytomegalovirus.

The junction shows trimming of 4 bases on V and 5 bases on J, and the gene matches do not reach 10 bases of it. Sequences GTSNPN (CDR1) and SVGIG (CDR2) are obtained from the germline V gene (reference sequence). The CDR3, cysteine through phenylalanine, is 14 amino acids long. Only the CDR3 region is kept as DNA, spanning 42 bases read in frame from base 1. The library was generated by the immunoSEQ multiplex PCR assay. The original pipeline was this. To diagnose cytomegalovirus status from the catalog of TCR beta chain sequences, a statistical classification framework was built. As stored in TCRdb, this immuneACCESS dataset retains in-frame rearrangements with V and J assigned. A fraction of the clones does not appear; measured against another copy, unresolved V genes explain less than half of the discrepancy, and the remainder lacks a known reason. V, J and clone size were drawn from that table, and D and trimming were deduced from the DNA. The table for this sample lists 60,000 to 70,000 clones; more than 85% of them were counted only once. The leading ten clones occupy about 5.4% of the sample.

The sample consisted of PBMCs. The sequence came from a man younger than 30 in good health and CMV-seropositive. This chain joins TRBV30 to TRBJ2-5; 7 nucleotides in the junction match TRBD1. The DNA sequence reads TGTGCCTGGAATCAAGGGGGCGCCCCGGAGACCCAGTACTTC. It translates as CAWNQGGAPETQYF.